This T cell receptor beta chain was obtained from a study of blood T cell repertoires in COVID-19. The repertoire was sequenced with immunoSEQ multiplex PCR; TCRdb's copy has only in-frame clones and lacks some. The table shows just over 350,000 clones, with about 90% occurring only once. The germline gives CDR1 MDHEN, CDR2 SYDVKM. This CDR3 has 13 residues. Germline trimming cut 6 bases from V and 6 bases from J; bases unmatched to any gene: 1. Recovered participants had two consecutive negative NP/OP PCR tests, healthcare professional clearance, or symptom resolution. Sequencing used PBMCs or T cells enriched from blood (not recorded which). This clonotype was sampled from a woman under 40 who had recovered from COVID-19. The chain has TRBV28 and TRBJ2-1; 11 nucleotides agree with TRBD2. The CDR3 is CASRLAGVNEQFF. Written as DNA, the CDR3 is TGTGCCAGCAGACTAGCGGGAGTCAATGAGCAGTTCTTC.